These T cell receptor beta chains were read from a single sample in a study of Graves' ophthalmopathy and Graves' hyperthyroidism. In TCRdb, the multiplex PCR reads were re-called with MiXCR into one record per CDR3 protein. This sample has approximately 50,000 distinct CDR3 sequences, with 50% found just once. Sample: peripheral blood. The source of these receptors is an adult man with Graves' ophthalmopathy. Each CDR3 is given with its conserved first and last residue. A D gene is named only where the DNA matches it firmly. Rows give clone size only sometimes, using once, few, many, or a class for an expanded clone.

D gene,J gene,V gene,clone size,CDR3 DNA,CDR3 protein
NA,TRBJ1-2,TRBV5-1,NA,TGCGCCAGCAGCTTGGCCGTGGCAGGGGCTGGGTATGGCTACACCTTC,CASSLAVAGAGYGYTF
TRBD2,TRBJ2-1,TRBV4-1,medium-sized,TGCGCCAGCAGCCAAGGGGCGGGGGGGCGCAATGAGCAGTTCTTC,CASSQGAGGRNEQFF
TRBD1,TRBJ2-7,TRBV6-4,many,TGTGCCAGCAGTACCCCTGCGACAGGGGGATTTTCCTACGAGCAGTACTTC,CASSTPATGGFSYEQYF
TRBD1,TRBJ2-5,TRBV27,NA,TGTGCCAGCAGTCCCTGGACAGGACAAGAGACCCAGTACTTC,CASSPWTGQETQYF
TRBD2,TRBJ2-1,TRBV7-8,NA,TGTGCCAGCAGTGCCCGGGGACTAGCGCTGTACAATGAGCAGTTCTTC,CASSARGLALYNEQFF
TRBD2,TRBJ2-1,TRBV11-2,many,TGTGCCAGCAGCCCCGGGACTAGTAACGATGAGCAGTTCTTC,CASSPGTSNDEQFF
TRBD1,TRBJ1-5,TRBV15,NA,TGTGCCACCAGCAGGGACAGGGCCCCCAATCAGCCCCAGCATTTT,CATSRDRAPNQPQHF
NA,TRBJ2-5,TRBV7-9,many,TGTGCCAGCAGAACCATAAGGGGAGAGACCCAGTACTTC,CASRTIRGETQYF
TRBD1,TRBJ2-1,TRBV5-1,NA,TGCGCCAGCGGGACAGGAGGCATAGATGAGCAGTGCTTC,CASGTGGIDEQCF
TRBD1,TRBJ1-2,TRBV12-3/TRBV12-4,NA,TGTGCCAGCAGTTTAGGACAGGGTGCCTATGGCTACACCTTC,CASSLGQGAYGYTF
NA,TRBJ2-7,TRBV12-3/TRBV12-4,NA,TGTGCCAGCAGTTTCAGAGAGGGCTACGAGCAGTACTTC,CASSFREGYEQYF
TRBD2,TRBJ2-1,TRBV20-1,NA,TGCAGTGCGGGGACTAGCGGATACAATGAGCAGTTCTTC,CSAGTSGYNEQFF
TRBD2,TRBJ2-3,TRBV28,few,TGTGCCAGCAGTCCTATAGCGGGAGGGCCCAGCTACAACACAGATACGCAGTATTTT,CASSPIAGGPSYNTDTQYF
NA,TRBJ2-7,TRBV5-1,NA,TGCGCCAGCAGCTTGGATGCCGCACGAGAGCAGTACTTC,CASSLDAAREQYF
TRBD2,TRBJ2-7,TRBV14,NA,TGTGCCAGCAGCCGGGGACTAGCGAACTACGAGCAGTACTTC,CASSRGLANYEQYF
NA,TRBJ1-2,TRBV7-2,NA,TGTGCCAGCAGCTTTTTTGACAGGAACTATGGCTACACCTTC,CASSFFDRNYGYTF
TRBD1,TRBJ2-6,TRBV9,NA,TGTGCCAGCAGCGTAGTGGGGACAGGGGGAAATGGGGCCAACGTCCTGACTTTC,CASSVVGTGGNGANVLTF
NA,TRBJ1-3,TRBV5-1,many,TGCGCCAGCAGCTTGGAACAAGTTGACTCTGGAAACACCATATATTTT,CASSLEQVDSGNTIYF
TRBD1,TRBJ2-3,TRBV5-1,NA,TGCGCCAGCAGCTCCCATGGACAGGGGAGCACAGATACGCAGTATTTT,CASSSHGQGSTDTQYF
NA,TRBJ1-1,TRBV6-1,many,TGTGCCAGCAGTGGCCGGGTGAACACTGAAGCTTTCTTT,CASSGRVNTEAFF
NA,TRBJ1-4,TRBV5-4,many,TGTGCCAGCAGCTTGGGGGGACGTGTCGAAAAACTGTTTTTT,CASSLGGRVEKLFF
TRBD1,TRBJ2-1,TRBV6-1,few,TGTGCCAGCAGTGAAGTTCTAGCTTGGGACAGCCCAATCTACAATGAGCAGTTCTTC,CASSEVLAWDSPIYNEQFF
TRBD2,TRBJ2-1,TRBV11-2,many,TGTGCCAGCAGCCCAGCGGGAGGAACGGTCTACAATGAGCAGTTCTTC,CASSPAGGTVYNEQFF
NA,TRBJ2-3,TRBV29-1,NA,TGCAGCGTCGTCAGGGGCCTTAGCACAGATACGCAGTATTTT,CSVVRGLSTDTQYF
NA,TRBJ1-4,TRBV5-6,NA,TGTGCCAGCAGCTTCAGCCTGCGTGATGAAAAACTGTTTTTT,CASSFSLRDEKLFF
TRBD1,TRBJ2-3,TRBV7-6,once,TGTGCCAGCAGCTTCCGACAGGGGGCTGGAAACACAGATACGCAGTATTTT,CASSFRQGAGNTDTQYF
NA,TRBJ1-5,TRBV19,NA,TGTGCCAGTAGTATAGGCCCCCCAGGGCATCAGCCCCAGCATTTT,CASSIGPPGHQPQHF
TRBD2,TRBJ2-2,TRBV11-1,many,TGTGCCAGCAGCCAAGGACTAGCGGGGCGAGCCGGGGAGCTGTTTTTT,CASSQGLAGRAGELFF
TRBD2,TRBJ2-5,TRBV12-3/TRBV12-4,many,TGTGCCAGCAGGAACGGGAGGGCCTTGGAGACCCAGTACTTC,CASRNGRALETQYF
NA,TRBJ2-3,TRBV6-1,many,TGTGCCAGCAGACGGTTGCAGGGCGGGGCAGATACGCAGTATTTT,CASRRLQGGADTQYF
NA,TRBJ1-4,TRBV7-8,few,TGTGCCAGCAGCTCCGTCGAGGAGATTGCAACTAATGAAAAACTGTTTTTT,CASSSVEEIATNEKLFF
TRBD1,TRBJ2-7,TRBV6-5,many,TGTGCCAGCAGACTGACGACAGGGAACGAGCAGTACTTC,CASRLTTGNEQYF
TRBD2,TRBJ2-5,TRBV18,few,TGTGCCAGCTCACTGACTAGCGGGAGCAAAGGAGAGACCCAGTACTTC,CASSLTSGSKGETQYF
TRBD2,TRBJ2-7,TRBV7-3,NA,TGTGCCAACAGTTCCCCTGGGACTACCGGGAGGGCCGAGTACTTC,CANSSPGTTGRAEYF
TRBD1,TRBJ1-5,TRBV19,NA,TGTGCCAGTATTGGACAGGGGGCGTTTGGTCAGCCCCAGCATTTT,CASIGQGAFGQPQHF
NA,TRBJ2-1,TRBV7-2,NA,TGTGCCAGCAGCTTAGGGAGCTCCTACAATGAGCAGTTCTTC,CASSLGSSYNEQFF
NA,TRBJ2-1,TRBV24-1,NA,TGTGCCACCAGTGACCTCGGTGAGCAGTTCTTC,CATSDLGEQFF
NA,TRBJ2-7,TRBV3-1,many,TGTGCCAGCAGCCGGGACTCCTACGAGCAGTACTTC,CASSRDSYEQYF
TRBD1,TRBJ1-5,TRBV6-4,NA,TGTGCCAGCAGTGGTTCCCGCCCGGGACAGGGTCAGCCCCAGCATTTT,CASSGSRPGQGQPQHF
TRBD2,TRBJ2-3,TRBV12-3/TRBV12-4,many,TGTGCCAGCAGTCTACTAGCGGGGGGCCCAGATACGCAGTATTTT,CASSLLAGGPDTQYF
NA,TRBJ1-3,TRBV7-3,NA,TGTGCCAGCAGCACGGGTGGGGGATCTGGAAACACCATATATTTT,CASSTGGGSGNTIYF
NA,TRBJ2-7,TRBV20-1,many,TGCAGTGCTGCCGGACAGTTAGGGTCCTACGAGCAGTACTTC,CSAAGQLGSYEQYF
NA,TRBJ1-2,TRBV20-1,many,TGCAGTGCCCCGCGGCCGGGCACAATATATGGCTACACCTTC,CSAPRPGTIYGYTF
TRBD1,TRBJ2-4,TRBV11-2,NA,TGTGCCAGCAGCTTTTTCACAGGGGGCTTCAAAAACATTCAGTACTTC,CASSFFTGGFKNIQYF
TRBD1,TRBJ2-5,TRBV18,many,TGTGCCAGCTCACCACCGCTACAGGGGGAGGAGACCCAGTACTTC,CASSPPLQGEETQYF
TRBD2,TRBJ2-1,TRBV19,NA,TGTGCCAGTAGTATCCCCACTAGCGGGAGGATTCACAATGAGCAGTTCTTC,CASSIPTSGRIHNEQFF
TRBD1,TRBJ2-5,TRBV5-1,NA,TGCGCCAGCAGCACTAGGACAGGGGCAGAGACCCAGTACTTC,CASSTRTGAETQYF
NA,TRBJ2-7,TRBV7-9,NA,TGTGCCAGCAGCCTGAGGGGTCTTTACGAGCAGTACTTC,CASSLRGLYEQYF
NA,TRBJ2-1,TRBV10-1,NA,TGCGCCAGCAGTGAGTCAACTAACAATGAGCAGCTCTTC,CASSESTNNEQLF
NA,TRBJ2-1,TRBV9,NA,TGTGCCAGCAGCGTAGCTTTGGGACCAAACAATGAGCAGTTCTTC,CASSVALGPNNEQFF